A single sample gave rise to the 4 T cell receptor beta chains below, sequenced in a study of shared clonotypes between healthy human individuals. Sequencing was performed with immunoSEQ multiplex PCR; in TCRdb, only in-frame clones are kept and a portion is missing. In the table there are millions of clones, more than 85% of which are singletons. Only CD45RO-negative cells positively selected for CCR7 counted as naive CD8 cells, so terminally differentiated effector memory CD45RA+ cells were excluded. What was sequenced was naive CD8+ T cells from PBMCs. Receptors originate from a man between 18 and 29 years old in good health. Some clones in this sample may be carry-over from other donors' samples.

The chain links TRBV19 to TRBJ1-2, with D hard to call. CDR1 and CDR2 from the germline V gene are LNHDA and SQIVND (reference sequence). The CDR3 is made up of 14 amino acids. Trimming shortened V by 0 bases and J by 4 bases, and 9 bases separated the two germline ends. The CDR3 region is CASSIDAESYGYTF. The DNA for the CDR3 is TGTGCCAGTAGTATAGATGCGGAGTCCTATGGCTACACCTTC. The full variable domain, completed using reference TRBV19 and TRBJ1-2, is DGGITQSPKYLFRKEGQNVTLSCEQNLNHDAMYWYRQDPGQGLRLIYYSQIVNDFQKGDIAEGYSVSREKKESFPLTVTSAQKNPTAFYLCASSIDAESYGYTFGSGTRLTVV.

This rearrangement joins TRBV2 to TRBJ2-7, with 9 bases fitting TRBD1. V trimming: 0 bases; J trimming: 1 base; junction bases outside the gene matches: 13. The CDR3 spans 19 residues. Germline assignment: CDR1 SNHLY and CDR2 FYNNEI. CDR3 DNA sequence: TGTGCCAGCAGTGAAGCGGGGAAATACAACAGGGGGCCTTCCTACGAGCAGTACTTC. As protein: CASSEAGKYNRGPSYEQYF.

The chain is built from TRBV11-2 and TRBJ1-2; D is possibly TRBD1 (5 bases). V lost 3 bases and J 5 bases, leaving 10 bases between the germline ends. The CDR3 runs to 13 residues. The germline V gene encodes CDR1 SGHAT and CDR2 FQNNGV. CDR3 region: CASSFRGVYGYTF. The CDR3 nucleotides are TGTGCCAGCAGCTTTCGGGGGGTGTATGGCTACACCTTC.

The genes are TRBV30 and TRBJ2-7, with 9 bases lining up with TRBD1. V lost 5 bases and J lost 1; bases outside the gene matches: 12. This CDR3 comprises 16 residues. From germline, CDR1 is GTSNPN and CDR2 SVGIG (reference sequence). CDR3 sequence (DNA): TGTGCCTGGGAGCCGGGGACAGGGCCCGGATCCTACGAGCAGTACTTC. This sequence encodes CAWEPGTGPGSYEQYF.